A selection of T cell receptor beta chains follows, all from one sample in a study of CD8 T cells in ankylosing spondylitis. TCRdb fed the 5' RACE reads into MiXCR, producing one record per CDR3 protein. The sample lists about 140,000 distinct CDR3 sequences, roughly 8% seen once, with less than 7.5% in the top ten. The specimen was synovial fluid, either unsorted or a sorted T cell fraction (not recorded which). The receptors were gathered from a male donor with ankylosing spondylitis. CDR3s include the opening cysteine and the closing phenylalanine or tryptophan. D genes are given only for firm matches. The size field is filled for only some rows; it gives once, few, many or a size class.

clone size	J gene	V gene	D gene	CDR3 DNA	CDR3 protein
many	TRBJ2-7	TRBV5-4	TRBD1	TGTGCCAGCAGCTTGGTTCAGACAGGGGGAAGGAACGAGCAGTACTTC	CASSLVQTGGRNEQYF
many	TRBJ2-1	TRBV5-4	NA	TGTGCCAGCAGTTTGTTGTATGAGCAGTTCTTC	CASSLLYEQFF
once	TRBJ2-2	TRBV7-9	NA	TGTGCCAGCAGCTTAAATTTGGGGGAGCTGTTTTTT	CASSLNLGELFF
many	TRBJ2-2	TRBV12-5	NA	TGTGCTAGTGGTTTGGTACATGACGGCCAGATAAACACCGGGGAGCTGTTTTTT	CASGLVHDGQINTGELFF
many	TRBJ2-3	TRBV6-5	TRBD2	TGTGCCAGCAGTTACCTGACTAGCGGAAGCACAGATACGCAGTATTTT	CASSYLTSGSTDTQYF
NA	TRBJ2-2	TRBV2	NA	TGTGCCAGCAACACGGGCTACACCGGGGAGCTGTTTTTT	CASNTGYTGELFF
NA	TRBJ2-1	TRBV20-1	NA	TGCAGTGCTAGAGATGCAGGCAAGGGAACCTACAATGAGCAGTTCTTC	CSARDAGKGTYNEQFF
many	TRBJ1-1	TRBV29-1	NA	TGCAGCGTTTTGGGGTGGAAGGGGAGTAGCACTGAAGCTTTCTTT	CSVLGWKGSSTEAFF
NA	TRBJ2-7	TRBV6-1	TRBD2	TGTGCCAGCACGGCTAGCGGGGGATACGAGCAGTACTTC	CASTASGGYEQYF
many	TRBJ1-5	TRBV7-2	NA	TGTGCCAGCAGCTTAGCGAGGAATTTCGCGCCCCAGCATTTT	CASSLARNFAPQHF
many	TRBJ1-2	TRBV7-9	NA	TGTGCCAGCAGCCCCCAGGTTGGGGGTGCTTCGGGAACCTTC	CASSPQVGGASGTF
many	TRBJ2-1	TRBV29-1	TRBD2	TGCAGCGTTGGTTGGACTAGCGGGAGTCGGTACAATGAGCAGTTCTTC	CSVGWTSGSRYNEQFF
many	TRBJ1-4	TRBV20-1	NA	TGCAGTGCTAGCGTTCCCGGCCGCCCTAATGAAAAACTGTTTTTT	CSASVPGRPNEKLFF
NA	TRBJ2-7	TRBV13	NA	TGTGCCAGCAGCCCGCTTGACAGATTCTACGAGCAGTACTTC	CASSPLDRFYEQYF
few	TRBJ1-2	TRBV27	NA	TGTGCCAGCAGTTTATCGCCCGGTTCGGAAGGCTACACCTTC	CASSLSPGSEGYTF
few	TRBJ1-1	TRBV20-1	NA	TGCAGTGCCACCCGGGGTGGCGACACTGAAGCTTTCTTT	CSATRGGDTEAFF
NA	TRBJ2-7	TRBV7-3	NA	TGTGCCAGCAGCTTAACCCCAGGAGACGAGCAGTACTTC	CASSLTPGDEQYF
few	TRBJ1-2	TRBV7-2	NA	TGTGCCAGCAGCTTAGAAACTGGACAGAACTATGGCTACACCTTC	CASSLETGQNYGYTF
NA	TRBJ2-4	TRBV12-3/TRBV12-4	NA	TGTGCCAGCAGTTTAGGGTCTGGAAACATTCAGTACTTC	CASSLGSGNIQYF
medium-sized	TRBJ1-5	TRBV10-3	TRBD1	TGTGCCATCAGTGAGACAATTCCGGGACAGGGGTATCAGCCCCAGCATTTT	CAISETIPGQGYQPQHF
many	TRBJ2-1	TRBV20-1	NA	TGCAGTGCTAGCGGAAACCTCAATGAGCAGTTCTTC	CSASGNLNEQFF
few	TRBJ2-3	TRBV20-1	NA	TGCAGTGCTCAGGGGTCTAGCACAGATACGCAGTATTTT	CSAQGSSTDTQYF
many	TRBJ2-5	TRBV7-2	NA	TGTGCCAGCAGCTTAGCTGTATTTGAGACGTGGGGCCAGTACTTC	CASSLAVFETWGQYF